The 19 T cell receptor beta chains below were found in one sample sequenced in a study of blood T cells in healthy people across ages. The use of a sample-barcoded 5' primer and a J-beta primer mix characterized a second PCR of about 6 to 11 cycles. Each CDR3 protein is one row after TCRdb ran MiXCR on the 5' RACE reads. In the table there are around 800,000 distinct CDR3 sequences, roughly 25% of which are singletons. The sample was also reused in another study, on T cells of mothers and their children.

The sequencing sample was made of blood. All receptors derive from a boy aged 5-17 years in good health.

This clonotype showed up just a few times. The rearrangement joins TRBV11-1 to TRBJ2-7, with a possible D match to TRBD2 (6 bases). V was cut by 5 bases and J by 0 bases, with 17 bases left in between. This CDR3 contains 16 residues. Germline-derived CDR1 and CDR2 are SGHAT and FQDESV (reference sequence). This CDR3 reads CASSVGGLGLSYEQYF. The CDR3 DNA follows: TGTGCCAGCAGCGTAGGAGGGTTAGGCCTCTCCTACGAGCAGTACTTC. The full variable domain, rest sourced from reference TRBV11-1 and TRBJ2-7, is EAEVAQSPRYKITEKSQAVAFWCDPISGHATLYWYRQILGQGPELLVQFQDESVVDDSQLPKDRFSAERLKGVDSTLKIQPAELGDSAMYLCASSVGGLGLSYEQYFGPGTRLTVT.

This clonotype has more than one count but fewer than ten. CDR3 coding DNA: TGCGCCACCGGGGAGGGAAGCACAGATACGCAGTATTTT. This sequence encodes CATGEGSTDTQYF. V gene TRBV10-1 combines with J gene TRBJ2-3, with 7 bases that match TRBD2. Germline-derived CDR1 and CDR2 are WNHNN and SYGVQD (reference sequence). J lost 0 bases, V lost 10 bases, and 4 bases had no gene match. The CDR3 covers 13 residues.

In nucleotides, the CDR3 is TGTGCCAGCAGCTTGGGCAGGGGGCGCGGATATGGCTACACCTTC. It translates to CASSLGRGRGYGYTF. The chain employs TRBV7-9 and TRBJ1-2, with 8 bases lining up with TRBD1. Germline V gene data show CDR1 as SEHNR and CDR2 as FQNEAQ (reference sequence). V trimming: 3 bases; J trimming: 5 bases; junction bases outside the gene matches: 8. The length of the CDR3 is 15 residues.

DNA for the CDR3: TGTGCCAGCAGTTTCGTCCAAGAGACCCAGTACTTC. Protein: CASSFVQETQYF. V is TRBV12-3 or TRBV12-4 and J is TRBJ2-5; D remains unclear. There are 12 residues in the CDR3. V gave up 3 bases and J gave up 1 base, with 3 bases separating them.

The chain has TRBV29-1 and TRBJ2-3; 10 bases agree with TRBD2. The CDR3 length is 16 residues. The germline CDR1 and CDR2 sequences are SQVTM and ANQGSEA. V trimming: 4 bases; J trimming: 0 bases; junction bases outside the gene matches: 7. The CDR3 region is CSVVGTSASSTDTQYF. Written as DNA, the CDR3 is TGCAGCGTTGTTGGGACTAGCGCTAGTAGCACAGATACGCAGTATTTT.

This clonotype turned up a few times. The rearrangement uses TRBV28 and TRBJ2-4; the D is unclear. CDR3 length equals 14 residues. Germline CDR1 MDHEN, CDR2 SYDVKM. Deletions cut 6 bases from V and 6 bases from J, with 15 bases between. The CDR3 coding sequence is TGTGCCAGCAGCCCTAGTTCCGCTCGAAACATTCAGTACTTC. Its translation is CASSPSSARNIQYF.

On this clonotype itself: An end of the junction does not agree with germline; a read error may underlie this. This chain links TRBV12-3 or TRBV12-4 with TRBJ2-3; no reliable D call. The CDR3 is 14 amino acids. The CDR3 region has the DNA TGTGCCAGCAGTTTAGGTATAAGAGCAGATACGGAGTATTTT. Its translation is CASSLGIRADTEYF.

The rearrangement uses TRBV7-2 and TRBJ1-5, with no clear D. Trimming stripped 1 base from V and 9 bases from J, with 7 bases between. CDR1 is SGHTA, CDR2 FQGNSA, per germline. CDR3 size: 12 residues. The CDR3 region has the DNA TGTGCCAGCAGCTTAGGAGCTCCGCCCCAGCATTTT. Protein sequence: CASSLGAPPQHF.

This clonotype came up a few times. The chain has TRBV6-6 and TRBJ2-2; TRBD1 agrees at 9 bases. The V gene end was trimmed by 5 bases and the J gene end by 4 bases; junction bases not matched to a gene: 8. The CDR3 length is 16 residues. Germline CDR1 is MNHNY and CDR2 is SVGAGI (reference sequence). CDR3 residues: CASSPPGTGPTGELFF. The CDR3 DNA is TGTGCCAGCAGTCCCCCCGGGACAGGGCCCACCGGGGAGCTGTTTTTT.

There are a few counts of this clonotype. The CDR3 sequence is CASSSLHGGRDTGELFF. CDR3 DNA: TGCGCCAGCAGCTCCCTGCATGGGGGAAGGGACACCGGGGAGCTGTTTTTT. The J gene is TRBJ2-2, the V gene TRBV5-1; D may correspond to TRBD1 or TRBD2 (5 bases each). The V end lost 3 bases, the J end lost 3 bases, and 18 bases lay between the germline ends. Germline-derived CDR1 and CDR2 are SGHRS and YFSETQ. The CDR3 runs 17 residues.

The chain couples TRBV9 to TRBJ2-5; D ambiguous. In germline, CDR1 is SGDLS, CDR2 YYNGEE. V lost 2 bases and J lost 3, with 8 bases in between. This CDR3 is 13 amino acids long. In nucleotides, the CDR3 is TGTGCCAGCAGCGTCGGCCTGAAAGAGACCCAGTACTTC. This codes for CASSVGLKETQYF.

J is TRBJ2-3 and V is TRBV28; a weak D match, TRBD1 (5 bases). Germline lookup yields CDR1 MDHEN and CDR2 SYDVKM. V lost 8 bases to trimming and J lost 5 bases, with 14 bases between them. The CDR3 contains 13 residues. In nucleotides, the CDR3 is TGTGCCAGCGGGGCCCACAACGGAGATACGCAGTATTTT. Its translation is CASGAHNGDTQYF.

The chain carries TRBV6-1 and TRBJ1-2, with 9 bases aligning to TRBD1. CDR1 and CDR2 (germline): MNHNS, SASEGT. This CDR3 region has 17 residues. With 4 bases clipped from V and 5 bases from J, the junction kept 14 bases outside the gene matches. The CDR3 nucleotides read TGTGCCAGCAGTGCCGGGACAGGGTGGTCCTGGGGTTATGGCTACACCTTC. It is translated as CASSAGTGWSWGYGYTF.

The chain uses TRBV20-1 and TRBJ2-1; 8 nucleotides align to TRBD1. Germline V gene sequence: CDR1 DFQATT, CDR2 SNEGSKA (reference sequence). The CDR3 contains 14 residues. The J segment lost 2 bases and the V segment lost 6 bases, leaving 6 bases of the junction unmatched. As DNA, the CDR3 is TGCAGTGCGTGGACAGGGTTACCCTACAATGAGCAGTTCTTC. Its protein is CSAWTGLPYNEQFF.

The chain combines TRBV20-1 with TRBJ2-4; 7 bases match TRBD2. The CDR3 length is 16 residues. With 5 bases clipped from V and 1 base from J, the junction kept 11 bases outside the gene matches. Germline assignment: CDR1 DFQATT and CDR2 SNEGSKA (reference sequence). The CDR3 DNA is TGCAGTGCTGGGTTAACGGGGGGAACTGCCAAAAACATTCAGTACTTC. It is translated as CSAGLTGGTAKNIQYF.

This clonotype was seen a few times. The V gene is TRBV7-9, the J gene TRBJ2-4; 7 bases map to TRBD1. This CDR3 is built from 18 residues. With V trimmed by 5 bases and J by 8 bases, 21 bases remained unmatched. Looked up from germline, CDR1 is SEHNR and CDR2 is FQNEAQ (reference sequence). DNA for the CDR3: TGTGCCAGCAGCCTATCCGGCCTTAAGACAGGGAACGGACACATTCAGTACTTC. Translated: CASSLSGLKTGNGHIQYF.

This clonotype was found a few times. One junction end disagrees with the germline gene, perhaps due to a read error. This sequence joins TRBV7-3 and TRBJ2-5; 13 nucleotides line up with TRBD2. The J call may be wrong; the DNA end is better matched by TRBJ2-1. The CDR3 has 17 residues. Germline loops: CDR1 SGHTA, CDR2 FQGTGA. The CDR3 is CASSLTGLAGTYDEQFF. CDR3 DNA sequence: TGTGCCAGCAGCTTAACGGGACTAGCGGGGACCTACGATGAGCAGTTCTTC.

V is TRBV28 and J is TRBJ2-5; TRBD1 matches at 9 bases. The trim removed 3 bases at V and 2 bases at J, leaving 4 bases unmatched. Germline lookup yields CDR1 MDHEN and CDR2 SYDVKM. The CDR3 covers 15 residues. This CDR3 reads CASSLLTGGQETQYF. CDR3 in DNA: TGTGCCAGCAGTTTGCTGACAGGGGGTCAAGAGACCCAGTACTTC.

This chain uses TRBV6-6 with TRBJ1-2; a weak D match, TRBD1 (5 bases). CDR3 length: 14 amino acids. Per the germline V gene, CDR1 is MNHNY and CDR2 is SVGAGI (reference sequence). Trimming pared 1 base from V and 6 bases from J, leaving 12 bases between. CDR3 loop: CASSYWAGPDGYTF. CDR3 nucleotides: TGTGCCAGCAGTTACTGGGCAGGGCCGGATGGCTACACCTTC.